This entry lists 11 T cell receptor beta chains sequenced from one sample in a study of blood T cell repertoires in COVID-19 (dated by TCRdb to between 2020 and 2021). The protocol used for the library was the immunoSEQ multiplex PCR assay. TCRdb carries this immuneACCESS record with in-frame sequences only. Its versions omit some clonotypes, under half of them owing to an unresolved V gene in the studies checked, with the rest unexplained. The sample contains around 440,000 clones, approximately 90% of them found a single time. The leading ten clones occupy roughly 12% of the sample. Input material: peripheral blood. The receptors here all came from a woman in her fifties or sixties with COVID-19, enrolled during active disease.

The chain recombines TRBV19 with TRBJ1-2; TRBD1 might be the D (5 bases). The CDR3 covers 12 residues. The V and J ends lost 10 bases and 5 bases respectively, with 14 bases between them. Germline loops: CDR1 LNHDA, CDR2 SQIVND (reference sequence). CDR3 in amino acids: CATQGGFYGYTF. The CDR3 coding sequence is TGTGCCACCCAGGGAGGGTTTTATGGCTACACCTTC.

This clone appeared once. V and J are TRBV5-4 and TRBJ1-4, with unresolved D. The germline CDR1 and CDR2 sequences are SGHNT and YYREEE (reference sequence). The CDR3 covers 13 residues. V was trimmed by 4 bases and J by 1 base, leaving 5 bases between them. DNA of the CDR3: TGTGCCAGCAGCGAGGGAACTAATGAAAAACTGTTTTTT. Amino acids: CASSEGTNEKLFF.

This chain links TRBV18 with TRBJ2-3, with TRBD2 matching 15 bases. The CDR3 length is 20 residues. The germline gives CDR1 KGHSH, CDR2 LQKENI. J lost 1 base, V lost 1 base, and 9 bases had no gene match. The CDR3 protein is CASSPLPGLAGGLGTDTQYF. The CDR3 DNA is TGTGCCAGCTCACCACTGCCAGGACTAGCGGGGGGGCTTGGCACAGATACGCAGTATTTT.

The rearrangement uses TRBV5-1 and TRBJ1-6; 7 nucleotides agree with TRBD1. This CDR3 is 15 amino acids long. The germline gives CDR1 SGHRS, CDR2 YFSETQ. V trimming: 4 bases; J trimming: 11 bases; junction bases outside the gene matches: 12. CDR3 sequence (DNA): TGCGCCAGCAGCCCAACGACAGGGCTCAGGACACCCCTCCACTTT. It yields the protein CASSPTTGLRTPLHF.

J is TRBJ1-3 and V is TRBV6-6, with 7 bases matching TRBD1. With V trimmed by 8 bases and J by 0 bases, 1 base remained unmatched. Germline V lookup: CDR1 MNHNY, CDR2 SVGAGI (reference sequence). This CDR3 region has 13 residues. In nucleotides, the CDR3 is TGTGCCAGCGCAGGGGGCTCTGGAAACACCATATATTTT. It yields the protein CASAGGSGNTIYF.

The chain couples TRBV11-2 to TRBJ1-5; possible D gene TRBD1, 5 bases. The germline V gene has CDR1 SGHAT and CDR2 FQNNGV. The CDR3 extends over 12 amino acids. V dropped 0 bases and J dropped 9 bases, with 6 bases sitting between them. The CDR3 coding sequence is TGTGCCAGCAGCTTAGATAGGGGGCCCCAGCATTTT. It yields the protein CASSLDRGPQHF.

V usage is TRBV21-1 and J usage is TRBJ1-6; no check of the table's D call, TRBD1, against the DNA was made. TRBV21-1 is noted as a pseudogene. CDR3 length: 18 amino acids. For the CDR3, the DNA is TGTGCCAGCAGCAAAGGGCGCTCTGGGACAGGGAATAATTCACCCCTCCACTTT. It yields the protein CASSKGRSGTGNNSPLHF.

The gene calls are TRBV20-1 and TRBJ2-3, with TRBD2 as a possible D gene (6 bases). V dropped 5 bases and J dropped 2 bases, with 23 bases sitting between them. CDR1 and CDR2 (germline): DFQATT, SNEGSKA (reference sequence). The CDR3 is 17 amino acids. This chain's CDR3 is CSAGDESSVWSTDTQYF. As DNA, the CDR3 is TGCAGTGCTGGTGACGAGTCTAGCGTGTGGTCCACAGATACGCAGTATTTT.

This chain connects TRBV3-1 (or the pseudogene TRBV3-2) to TRBJ2-7; 8 nucleotides align to TRBD1. V gave up 1 base and J gave up 3 bases; unmatched junction bases: 2. Per germline, CDR1 LGHDT and CDR2 YNNKEL (reference sequence). CDR3 length: 14 amino acids. CDR3 nucleotide sequence: TGTGCCAGCAGCCAAGGACAGGGGAACTACGAGCAGTACTTC. Translated: CASSQGQGNYEQYF.

This clone was observed a single time. This chain uses TRBV29-1 with TRBJ2-3; TRBD2 might be the D (5 bases). The V end was cut by 7 bases, the J end by 5 bases, with 7 bases between. The CDR3 covers 10 residues. Looked up from germline, CDR1 is SQVTM and CDR2 is ANQGSEA. CDR3 in DNA: TGCAGCGCTCGGGGAGATACGCAGTATTTT. The encoded protein is CSARGDTQYF.

The chain has TRBV5-6 and TRBJ1-6; TRBD1 matches at 8 bases. Germline assignment: CDR1 SGHDT and CDR2 YYEEEE. V shed 0 bases and J 10 bases; nucleotides not matched to a gene: 0. The CDR3 sequence is 13 residues long. This CDR3 is CASSLDRGSPLHF. CDR3 in DNA: TGTGCCAGCAGCTTGGACAGGGGGTCACCCCTCCACTTT.